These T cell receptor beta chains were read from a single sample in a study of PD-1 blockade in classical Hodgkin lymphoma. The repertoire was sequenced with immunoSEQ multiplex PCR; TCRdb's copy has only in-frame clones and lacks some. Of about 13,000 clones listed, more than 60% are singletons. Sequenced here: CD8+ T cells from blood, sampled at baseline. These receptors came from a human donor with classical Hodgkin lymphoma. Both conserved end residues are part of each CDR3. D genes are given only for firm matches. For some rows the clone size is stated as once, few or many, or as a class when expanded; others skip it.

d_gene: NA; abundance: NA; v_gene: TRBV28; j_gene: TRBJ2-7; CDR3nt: TGTGCCAGTATAGGTTTTAGCTCCTACGAGCAGTACTTC; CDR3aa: CASIGFSSYEQYF
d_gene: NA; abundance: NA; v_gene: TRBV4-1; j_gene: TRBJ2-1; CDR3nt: TGCGCCAGCAGCCAAGATATGGGATATCGGTTCTTC; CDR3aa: CASSQDMGYRFF
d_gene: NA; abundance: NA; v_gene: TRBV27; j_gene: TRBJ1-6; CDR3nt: TGTGCCAGCAGACCACAGGGTCATAATTCACCCCTCCACTTT; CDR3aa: CASRPQGHNSPLHF
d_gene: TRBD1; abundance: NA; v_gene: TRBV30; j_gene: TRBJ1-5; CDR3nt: TGTGCCTGGGGAGGACAGGGAAATCAGCCCCAGCATTTT; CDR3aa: CAWGGQGNQPQHF
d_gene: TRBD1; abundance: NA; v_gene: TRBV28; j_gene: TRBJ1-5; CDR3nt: TGTGCCAGCAGTTTCTGGACAGGGAATCAGCCCCAGCATTTT; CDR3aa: CASSFWTGNQPQHF
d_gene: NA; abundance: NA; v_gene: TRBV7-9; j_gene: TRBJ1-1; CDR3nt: TGTGCCAGCAGTCCCAACTTGGGGCAGCCCTTTGAGAACACTGAAGCTTTCTTT; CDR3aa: CASSPNLGQPFENTEAFF
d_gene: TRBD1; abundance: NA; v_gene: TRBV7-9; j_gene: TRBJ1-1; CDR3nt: TGTGCCAGCAGCTTAGCTAGGACAGGGGTAGGAGCTTTCTTT; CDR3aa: CASSLARTGVGAFF
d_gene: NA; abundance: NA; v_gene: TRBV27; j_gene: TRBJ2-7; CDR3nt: TGTGCCAGCAGTTTATCGGCAGGGGCTTCCTACGAGCAGTACTTC; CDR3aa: CASSLSAGASYEQYF
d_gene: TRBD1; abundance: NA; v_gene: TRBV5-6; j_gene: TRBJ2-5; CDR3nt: TGTGCCAGCAGCTTTCCCGGACAGGGGGCGGAGGAGACCCAGTACTTC; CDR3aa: CASSFPGQGAEETQYF
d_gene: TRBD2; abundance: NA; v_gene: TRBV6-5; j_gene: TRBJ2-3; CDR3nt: TGTGCCAGCAGTTGGTATAGCGGGGCTCTCACAGATACGCAGTATTTT; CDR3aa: CASSWYSGALTDTQYF
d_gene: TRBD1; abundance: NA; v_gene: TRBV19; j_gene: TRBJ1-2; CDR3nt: TGTGCCAGTAGTATAGATTTGGGACAGCGGTCTGGCAGTAGTATGGATCATGGCTACACCTTC; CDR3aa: CASSIDLGQRSGSSMDHGYTF
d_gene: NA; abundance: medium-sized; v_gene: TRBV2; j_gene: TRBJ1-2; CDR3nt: TGTGCCAGCAGTGAAACAGACTACTATGGCTACACCTTC; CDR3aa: CASSETDYYGYTF
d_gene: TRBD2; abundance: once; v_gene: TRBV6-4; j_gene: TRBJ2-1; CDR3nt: TGTGCCAGCAGTGAGTCTAGCGGGGGTAATGAGCAGTTCTTC; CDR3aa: CASSESSGGNEQFF
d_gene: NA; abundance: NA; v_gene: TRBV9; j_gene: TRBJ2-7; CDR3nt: TGTGCCAGCAGCCCTGAGAAGTGGGGAGGCTCCGAGCAGTACTTC; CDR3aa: CASSPEKWGGSEQYF
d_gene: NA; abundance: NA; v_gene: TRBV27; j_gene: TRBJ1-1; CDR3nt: TGTGCCAGCAGTTTATCAGTAACGAATGAAGCTTTCTTT; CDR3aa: CASSLSVTNEAFF
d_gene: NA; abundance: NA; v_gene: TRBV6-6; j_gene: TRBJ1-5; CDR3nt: TGTGCCAGCAGTTACTCGACCTCACTCAATCAGCCCCAGCATTTT; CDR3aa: CASSYSTSLNQPQHF
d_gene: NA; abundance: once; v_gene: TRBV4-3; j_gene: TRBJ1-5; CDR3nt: TGCGCCAGCAGCCAAGACCGAACGGGAAGCAATCAGCCCCAGCATTTT; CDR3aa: CASSQDRTGSNQPQHF
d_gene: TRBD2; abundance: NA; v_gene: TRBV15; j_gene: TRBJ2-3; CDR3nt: TGTGCCACCAGCAGGGGGGGGGATACGCAGTATTTT; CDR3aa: CATSRGGDTQYF
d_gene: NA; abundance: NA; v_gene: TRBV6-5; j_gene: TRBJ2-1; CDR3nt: TGTGCCAGCAGTTACTCGTCCGGGCACTATCACAATGAGCAGTTCTTC; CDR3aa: CASSYSSGHYHNEQFF
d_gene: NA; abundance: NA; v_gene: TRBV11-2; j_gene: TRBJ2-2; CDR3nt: TGTGCCAGCAGCTTAGTGACACTCGTGAACACCGGGGAGCTGTTTTTT; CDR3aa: CASSLVTLVNTGELFF
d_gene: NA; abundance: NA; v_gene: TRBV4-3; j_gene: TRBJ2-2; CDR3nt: TGCGCCAGCAGCCAAGTGGTCGGGGAGCTGTTTTTT; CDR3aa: CASSQVVGELFF
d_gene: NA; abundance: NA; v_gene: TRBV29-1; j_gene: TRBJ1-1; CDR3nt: TGCAGCGTGCAGGGAGACACTGAAGCTTTCTTT; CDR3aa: CSVQGDTEAFF
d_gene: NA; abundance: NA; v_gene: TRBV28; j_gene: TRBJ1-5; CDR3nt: TGCGCCAGCAGTGAGGCGCCAGGCAATAGCAATCAGCCCCAGCATTTT; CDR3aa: CASSEAPGNSNQPQHF